This T cell receptor (beta chain) is drawn from a study of shared clonotypes between healthy human individuals (dated by TCRdb to the early 2020s). Notes on the research overall: A couple of women and a few men aged 18 to 49 years were included in the cohort. The study deeply sequenced blood TCR repertoires of five healthy adults to estimate repertoire size and the extent of clonotype sharing between individuals. Between about 0.8 and 9 billion PBMCs per donor were obtained by leukapheresis. Per donor, three plates each were used for CD4 naive and CD4 memory, two for CD8 naive, and one for CD8 memory. Different laboratories and diverse techniques were used to prepare libraries and sequence TCR repertoires, to increase sequencing depth and limit assay-specific biases.

The CDR3 numbers 13 residues from cysteine through phenylalanine. Only the CDR3 DNA is retained, 39 bases long and in frame from the first base. Germline trimming amounts to 4 bases on V and 5 bases on J, with 5 as the count of junction bases outside the gene matches. The germline V gene gives CDR1 as SGHRS and CDR2 as YFSETQ. For the CD8 naive samples, CD45RO-negative cells were positively selected for CCR7, yielding a CD45RA+CCR7+ population from which TemRA cells were excluded. The donors were healthy, HIV-negative adults with no recently reported acute infections or vaccinations. Every donor was a Caucasian adult residing in Nashville, Tennessee, USA. Blood was obtained by leukapheresis, after which PBMCs were separated by Ficoll-Histopaque density gradient centrifugation and cryopreserved in liquid nitrogen vapor phase. Analytical flow cytometry was used to check the purity and quantity of every magnetically sorted T cell population. Genomic DNA was isolated from every sorted fraction and measured by UV absorbance on a Nanodrop 2000c.

Remarks on this clone: Its target antigen remains unknown. The sample holds no much larger clone one base away, and base qualities are not on file.

Using the deep immunoSEQ assay, multiplex PCR amplified TCR CDR3 regions from genomic DNA. Extracted genomic DNA from each cell subset was spread evenly across all wells of several immunoSEQ 96-well plates, with each plate serving as a replicate. Each replicate PCR for sorted subsets received around 200 ng genomic DNA, equal to 30,000 or so T cell genomes. The purified libraries were quantified using a Qubit 3.0 fluorometer, sized with a Bioanalyzer 2100, and then quantified again using the KAPA Library Quantification kit. Each immunoSEQ 96-well plate was sequenced on its own single-read 150-cycle Illumina NextSeq 550 flow cell. Regarding the original processing steps: Because only junctional sequences without quality scores were contained in the immunoSEQ output, filtering matching that applied to full-length reads could not be performed. To assign V/J genes and CDR3, sequences were annotated against IMGT germline references using PyIR, a Python wrapper for IgBLAST v1.9. Reads were filtered out if the reads had weak V/J assignments (E-value above 1e-6), no CDR3, stop codons, out-of-frame junctions, or ambiguous translated residues. A V3J clonotype was defined by an identical inferred V gene, J gene, and CDR3 amino acid sequence. The percentage overlap between two repertoires was calculated by dividing the number of shared unique clonotypes by the size of the smaller repertoire. RTK rarefaction, the Chao1 estimator, and Recon v2.1 estimates of unobserved clonotypes were used to assess repertoire richness. For all TCRbeta clonotypes obtained by the gDNA method from several donors, generation probabilities were computed with OLGA. The table comes from immuneACCESS by way of TCRdb, which keeps in-frame sequences with V and J called. Part of the clones is missing from these tables; in studies checked, under half for an unresolved V gene and the rest for unknown reasons. The DNA gave D and trimming, while V, J and clone size come from that table. The sample profile shows 550,000 to 650,000 clones; about 95% of them were found once. Roughly 0.1% of the sample lies in the top ten.

Study-wide conclusions, independent of this receptor: Sampling was restricted to blood, and TCR repertoires in tissues likely differ from the TCR repertoires found in blood. Naive subsets generally had larger estimated clonotype richness than memory subsets. Incomplete sequencing was indicated by rarefaction of sorted-subset datasets, despite the large sequencing depth. Because the study included a small number of donors, the genetic and exposure-history diversity represented was limited. When a handful of donors were compared, the shared fraction of clonotypes was around 5% for naive CD4, 3.5% for naive CD8, more than 2% for memory CD4, and about 0.36% for memory CD8. Pairwise subsampling led to the expectation that sequencing depth would affect the degree of clonotype sharing among donors. Compared with non-shared clonotypes, the clonotypes found in all four sorted-subset donors had higher generation probabilities.

The V and J genes are TRBV5-1 and TRBJ1-1; 7 junctional bases match TRBD1. The TCR comes from a young woman in good health. Material: naive CD8+ T cells sorted from blood. This sample's cell subset or site label indicates: CD45RA+CCR7+. The CDR3 corresponds to CASSTGQRTEAFF. The DNA reads TGCGCCAGCAGCACGGGACAGAGGACTGAAGCTTTCTTT.